This is a list of T cell receptor beta chains from one sample in a study of blood T cell repertoires in COVID-19. Measured with immunoSEQ multiplex PCR; TCRdb has only the in-frame clones, and not every one. The sample has nearly 200,000 clones; 70% to 85% are singletons. Sequencing was carried out using peripheral blood. The receptors originated from a human donor with acute or convalescent COVID-19. The donor label of this sample is uncertain. CDR3s leave out the opening cysteine and the closing phenylalanine or tryptophan. The D gene is left open where the match is weak. Where a row states a size, it is once, few, many or the class of an expanded clone; other rows omit it.

CDR3 protein | J gene | D gene | clone size | V gene
ASLDRGNSPLH | TRBJ1-6 | TRBD1 | - | TRBV28
ASSPGRSSGRSTDTQY | TRBJ2-3 | TRBD2 | - | TRBV6-6
ASSNPGTGGNYEQY | TRBJ2-7 | TRBD1 | - | TRBV5-1
ASSILAPVYHEQF | TRBJ2-1 | TRBD2 | once | TRBV11-3
ASSLRGGLEQY | TRBJ2-3 | TRBD2 | - | TRBV27
ASRQEGSGGDQPQH | TRBJ1-5 | TRBD1 | - | TRBV4-1
ASSLGLPLYNEQF | TRBJ2-1 | - | - | TRBV13
ASSSSPSRYSGNTIY | TRBJ1-3 | - | - | TRBV5-4
ASSLTPSPYNEQF | TRBJ2-1 | - | - | TRBV7-3
ASMDPGQGGNQPQH | TRBJ1-5 | TRBD1 | - | TRBV19
AIRGAGGPTEQY | TRBJ2-7 | TRBD2 | few | TRBV10-3
ASPNGRTIYNEQF | TRBJ2-1 | - | - | TRBV28
ASSPTQGTYGYT | TRBJ1-2 | - | - | TRBV19
ASSPYTEINYGYT | TRBJ1-2 | - | few | TRBV5-6
ASTQSPGTDTQY | TRBJ2-3 | - | - | TRBV9
ASRERTAAGANVLT | TRBJ2-6 | - | once | TRBV27
ASSYSASRDTQY | TRBJ2-3 | - | - | TRBV6-6
ASSFERETEQY | TRBJ2-7 | TRBD2 | - | TRBV7-2
ASNYGGGQGAGDQPQH | TRBJ1-5 | TRBD1 | - | TRBV9
ASSLTDRVGTEAF | TRBJ1-1 | TRBD1 | - | TRBV28
ASSVDPHRRDTGELF | TRBJ2-2 | - | - | TRBV9
ASSFSRTEAF | TRBJ1-1 | - | few | TRBV12-3/TRBV12-4
ASMPSGLAGSAYNEQF | TRBJ2-1 | TRBD2 | - | TRBV19
ASSYSSSGNGETQY | TRBJ2-5 | TRBD2 | many | TRBV6-6
ASSRRGELF | TRBJ2-2 | - | once | TRBV6-2/TRBV6-3
ASSQETSGDSSYNEQF | TRBJ2-1 | TRBD2 | - | TRBV4-1
ATSDSGWAGLLHNQPQH | TRBJ1-5 | - | - | TRBV24-1
ASSPSGLSSGANVLT | TRBJ2-6 | TRBD2 | - | TRBV6-2/TRBV6-3
AWRGGGPTKAF | TRBJ1-1 | - | - | TRBV30
ASSQDRANNSPLH | TRBJ1-6 | - | - | TRBV9
ASSLHSNTEAF | TRBJ1-1 | - | - | TRBV28
ASSEWFGGGEQY | TRBJ2-7 | TRBD2 | - | TRBV2
ASSSPPYEQY | TRBJ2-7 | - | - | TRBV12-3/TRBV12-4
ASSLNSATDTQY | TRBJ2-3 | - | - | TRBV5-4
ASSPYPEGETQY | TRBJ2-5 | - | - | TRBV7-6
ASSLGRGETQY | TRBJ2-5 | - | - | TRBV28
ASSFDSSGANVLT | TRBJ2-6 | - | - | TRBV5-1
ASSLTPFTEAF | TRBJ1-1 | - | - | TRBV7-3
ASSPDRSTDTQY | TRBJ2-3 | - | - | TRBV28
ASSHYGEGGELF | TRBJ2-2 | - | - | TRBV7-8
ASRASGVSTDTQY | TRBJ2-3 | TRBD2 | once | TRBV19
ASSPEGAHYT | TRBJ1-2 | - | once | TRBV7-9
ASNRGQGGELF | TRBJ2-2 | TRBD1 | - | TRBV12-3/TRBV12-4
ASSARTSGGTDTQY | TRBJ2-3 | TRBD2 | - | TRBV9
ASSRDAGVFQPQH | TRBJ1-5 | - | - | TRBV2